These 24 T cell receptor beta chains were all obtained from the same sample, sequenced in a study of PD-L1 blockade in urothelial cancer. Sequenced by immunoSEQ multiplex PCR; TCRdb stores in-frame clones only, minus some. The top ten hold 0.85% to 1% of the sample, which has some 97,000 clones, approximately 91% seen once. Specimen: PBMCs, collected around atezolizumab (anti-PD-L1) treatment. The receptors originated from a woman of 80 years or more with urothelial cancer.

V and J are TRBV6-5 and TRBJ2-2; D remains ambiguous. Germline CDR1 and CDR2: MNHEY and SVGAGI. CDR3 length equals 13 residues. V was shortened by 6 bases and J by 5 bases, with 10 bases between the two germline ends. The CDR3 here is CASSLGETGELFF. DNA for the CDR3: TGTGCCAGCAGCCTAGGAGAGACCGGGGAGCTGTTTTTT.

V is TRBV12-5 and J is TRBJ2-1, with TRBD2 identical over 9 bases. The germline V gene encodes CDR1 LGHNT and CDR2 FRNRAP. The V gene end was trimmed by 0 bases and the J gene end by 7 bases; junction bases not matched to a gene: 10. CDR3 length: 17 amino acids. For the CDR3, the DNA is TGTGCTAGTGGTTTGGTCCTGACTAGCGGAGGCGTTAATGAGCAGTTCTTC. Amino acid sequence: CASGLVLTSGGVNEQFF. The variable domain in full, with the rest retrieved from reference TRBV12-5 and TRBJ2-1, is DARVTQTPRHKVTEMGQEVTMRCQPILGHNTVFWYRQTMMQGLELLAYFRNRAPLDDSGMPKDRFSAEMPDATLATLKIQPSEPRDSAVYFCASGLVLTSGGVNEQFFGPGTRLTVL.

The CDR3 DNA sequence: TGCAGTCCTCGGGGGGGGGATGAGCAGTTCTTC. The encoded protein is CSPRGGDEQFF. The V and J genes are TRBV20-1 and TRBJ2-1; 8 bases are a match to TRBD2. Trimming cost V 8 bases and J 8 bases; bases outside gene matches: 5. The CDR3 has 11 amino acids. Germline V gene sequence: CDR1 DFQATT, CDR2 SNEGSKA (reference sequence).

The chain couples TRBV30 to TRBJ1-2, with TRBD1 identical over 7 bases. CDR1 GTSNPN and CDR2 SVGIG come from the germline V gene (reference sequence). CDR3 size: 15 residues. V shed 1 base, J shed 7 bases, and the junction held 12 bases outside the gene matches. CDR3 in DNA: TGTGCCTGGAGTGCCTCTTGGGACAGTCGACCTGGCTACACCTTC. Amino acids: CAWSASWDSRPGYTF.

The V call is TRBV7-6, the J call TRBJ1-5, with 8 bases identical to TRBD1. The CDR3 length is 15 residues. Germline CDR1 is SGHVS and CDR2 is FNYEAQ. Unmatched junction bases numbered 7, after V lost 5 bases and J lost 4 bases. This CDR3 is CASSQDRAYNQPQHF. In DNA form, the CDR3 reads TGTGCCAGCAGCCAGGACAGGGCTTATAATCAGCCCCAGCATTTT.

The V gene is TRBV4-2, the J gene TRBJ2-7, with TRBD1 matching over 7 bases. The CDR3 totals 15 residues. Trimming took 0 bases from V and 4 from J; bases not matched to a gene: 6. Germline V lookup: CDR1 LGHNA, CDR2 YNFKEQ. The CDR3 here is CASSQDTTGRYEQYF. CDR3 DNA sequence: TGTGCCAGCAGCCAAGATACGACAGGGCGGTACGAGCAGTACTTC.

J is TRBJ1-2 and V is TRBV2; D perhaps matches TRBD1 (6 bases). Germline CDR1 SNHLY, CDR2 FYNNEI. Trimming pared 4 bases from V and 2 bases from J, leaving 17 bases between. This CDR3 region has 16 residues. CDR3 in DNA: TGTGCCAGCAGTGGCCATTTAGGACAGACGAACTATGGCTACACCTTC. Translated: CASSGHLGQTNYGYTF.

This rearrangement joins TRBV7-8 to TRBJ2-3; no clear D gene. This CDR3 is built from 14 residues. Trimming left V 0 bases short and J 5 bases short, with 9 bases between. Germline V CDR1 and CDR2: SGHVS, FQNEAQ. The CDR3 DNA is TGTGCCAGCAGCTTAGCCGGGTTCATAGATACGCAGTATTTT. This encodes CASSLAGFIDTQYF.

The V gene is TRBV5-1, the J gene TRBJ1-1, with TRBD1 matching over 8 bases. This CDR3 comprises 14 residues. The germline gives CDR1 SGHRS, CDR2 YFSETQ. V shed 2 bases, J shed 5 bases, and the junction held 5 bases outside the gene matches. CDR3 protein: CASSLRTGWTEAFF. The CDR3 DNA is TGCGCCAGCAGCTTACGGACAGGGTGGACTGAAGCTTTCTTT.

This chain links TRBV7-8 with TRBJ1-1, with 9 bases identical to TRBD1. The CDR3 loop spans 17 amino acids. Germline V gene data show CDR1 as SGHVS and CDR2 as FQNEAQ. J was trimmed by 1 base and V by 1 base; bases with no gene match: 7. Here the CDR3 reads CASSLVIRQGGNTEAFF. CDR3 in DNA: TGTGCCAGCAGCTTAGTAATCAGACAGGGGGGGAACACTGAAGCTTTCTTT.

The J gene is TRBJ2-2, the V gene TRBV28, with D perhaps TRBD1 (7 bases). V was clipped by 3 bases and J by 5 bases, with 19 bases between them. CDR1 is MDHEN, CDR2 SYDVKM, per germline. The CDR3 extends over 17 amino acids. CDR3 residues: CASSLEGAHSRTGELFF. DNA of the CDR3: TGTGCCAGCAGTTTGGAGGGGGCGCATAGTAGAACCGGGGAGCTGTTTTTT.

The chain uses TRBV5-4 and TRBJ2-3; TRBD1 aligns across 9 bases. The CDR3 length is 15 residues. Germline assignment: CDR1 SGHNT and CDR2 YYREEE (reference sequence). Trimming removed 3 bases from V and 3 bases from J; junction bases left unmatched: 5. Written as DNA, the CDR3 is TGTGCCAGCAGCTCCGGGACAGGGAGGACAGATACGCAGTATTTT. This sequence encodes CASSSGTGRTDTQYF.

The V gene is TRBV2, the J gene TRBJ1-4; 9 bases match TRBD1. V lost 8 bases, J lost 6 bases, and 10 bases stayed unmatched. CDR3 length: 15 residues. CDR1 is SNHLY and CDR2 is FYNNEI in the germline V gene. CDR3 in amino acids: CASGSGDRVDEKLFF. The CDR3 coding sequence is TGTGCCAGCGGGTCCGGGGACAGGGTGGATGAAAAACTGTTTTTT.

The chain is built from TRBV7-8 and TRBJ1-5; the match to TRBD1 covers 8 bases. V gave up 0 bases and J gave up 2 bases; unmatched junction bases: 3. CDR1 is SGHVS and CDR2 is FQNEAQ in the germline V gene. CDR3 length equals 16 residues. The CDR3 reads CASSLAQGAGNQPQHF. In nucleotides, the CDR3 is TGTGCCAGCAGCTTAGCGCAGGGGGCGGGCAATCAGCCCCAGCATTTT.

The chain employs TRBV6-1 and TRBJ1-2; D remains ambiguous. Deletions cut 2 bases from V and 4 bases from J, with 14 bases between. The CDR3 has 15 amino acids. Germline CDR1 reads MNHNS; CDR2 reads SASEGT. The CDR3 spells CASSETRALVYGYTF. CDR3 in DNA: TGTGCCAGCAGTGAAACGAGGGCTTTGGTCTATGGCTACACCTTC.

The rearrangement joins TRBV5-4 to TRBJ2-3, with D possibly matching TRBD1 (6 bases). With 4 bases removed from V and 0 bases from J, the gap between germline ends came to 12 bases. Germline V gene lookup returns CDR1 SGHNT and CDR2 YYREEE (reference sequence). This CDR3 has 15 residues. In nucleotides, the CDR3 is TGTGCCAGCAGCGGGGGACAAGCCAGCACAGATACGCAGTATTTT. The encoded protein is CASSGGQASTDTQYF.

The chain carries TRBV19 and TRBJ1-1; TRBD1 is a possible D gene (6 bases). V was cut by 7 bases and J by 1 base, with 13 bases left in between. The CDR3 consists of 14 residues. The germline CDR1 and CDR2 sequences are LNHDA and SQIVND (reference sequence). The CDR3 DNA is TGTGCCAGTAATCCCCGGGACACGAACACTGAAGCTTTCTTT. Its protein is CASNPRDTNTEAFF.

This sequence joins TRBV4-2 and TRBJ2-1, with TRBD2 matching 10 bases. Germline trimming cut 0 bases from V and 8 bases from J; bases unmatched to any gene: 4. Germline V gene sequence: CDR1 LGHNA, CDR2 YNFKEQ. This CDR3 region has 15 residues. The CDR3 is CASSQDAGLADEQFF. The CDR3 nucleotides are TGTGCCAGCAGCCAAGATGCCGGACTAGCGGATGAGCAGTTCTTC.

The chain uses TRBV5-4 and TRBJ1-4, with a tentative D call TRBD1 (5 bases). Trimming cost V 2 bases and J 10 bases, with 12 bases left between them. Looked up from germline, CDR1 is SGHNT and CDR2 is YYREEE (reference sequence). The CDR3 loop spans 13 amino acids. The CDR3 loop reads CASSLPGGGKLFF. The CDR3 region has the DNA TGTGCCAGCAGCTTACCCGGGGGGGGAAAACTGTTTTTT.

CDR3 in DNA: TGTGCCAGCAGCTCACAAGAGACCCAGTACTTC. Its protein is CASSSQETQYF. The chain combines TRBV7-9 with TRBJ2-5; D uncertain. V lost 4 bases to trimming and J lost 2 bases, with 2 bases between them. This CDR3 has 11 amino acids. Germline lookup yields CDR1 SEHNR and CDR2 FQNEAQ (reference sequence).

This chain connects TRBV13 to TRBJ1-1; TRBD1 matches 7 bases. Per the germline V gene, CDR1 is PRHDT and CDR2 is FYEKMQ (reference sequence). The ends lost 5 bases at V and 3 bases at J; junction bases unmatched: 9. The CDR3 has 15 amino acids. CDR3 amino acids: CASSLTDRAYTEAFF. The CDR3 DNA reads TGTGCCAGCAGCCTAACAGACAGGGCCTACACTGAAGCTTTCTTT.

The CDR3 DNA is TGTGCCAGTAGTATGACAGTCACCCAAGAGACCCAGTACTTC. Translated: CASSMTVTQETQYF. The chain joins TRBV19 to TRBJ2-5; TRBD1 is a possible D gene (5 bases). The V and J ends lost 3 bases and 1 base respectively, with 9 bases between them. Looked up from germline, CDR1 is LNHDA and CDR2 is SQIVND (reference sequence). CDR3 length equals 14 residues.

The J gene is TRBJ2-1, the V gene TRBV7-3; D perhaps matches TRBD2 (6 bases). The CDR3 is 16 amino acids. V lost 6 bases to trimming and J lost 4 bases, with 19 bases between them. Germline V gene lookup returns CDR1 SGHTA and CDR2 FQGTGA. CDR3 sequence: CASSRLGRQRYNEQFF. CDR3 nucleotides: TGTGCCAGCAGTCGACTGGGGAGGCAGCGGTACAATGAGCAGTTCTTC.

This clone occurred once. This chain connects TRBV2 to TRBJ1-1, with 7 positions matching TRBD1. The CDR3 extends over 12 amino acids. Germline V CDR1 and CDR2: SNHLY, FYNNEI. V gave up 9 bases and J gave up 0 bases; unmatched junction bases: 1. CDR3 DNA sequence: TGTGCCAGGGGGACAGTGAACACTGAAGCTTTCTTT. This codes for CARGTVNTEAFF.